The 30 T cell receptor beta chains below were found in one sample sequenced in a study of blood T cells in healthy people across ages. Primed by a sample-barcoded 5' primer and a J-beta primer mix, a second PCR proceeded for roughly 6 to 12 cycles. One entry per CDR3 protein results from TCRdb running MiXCR on the 5' RACE reads. The sample carries about 1,500,000 distinct CDR3 sequences, approximately 38% recorded once. The sample was blood. The source of these receptors is a woman aged 18-35 years in good health.

The rearrangement joins TRBV5-6 to TRBJ2-5; D gene ambiguous. The tail of the sequence fits TRBJ2-7 better, so the J call may be wrong. The CDR3 spans 15 residues. The germline V gene has CDR1 SGHDT and CDR2 YYEEEE. CDR3 nucleotide sequence: TGTGCCAGCAGCTTGATGGACGGCTGGTTGAACGAGCAGTACTTC. This gives the protein CASSLMDGWLNEQYF.

The count of this clonotype is one. V gene TRBV5-1 combines with J gene TRBJ2-7, with a tentative D call TRBD2 (6 bases). Trimming stripped 4 bases from V and 0 bases from J, with 14 bases between. Germline CDR1 SGHRS, CDR2 YFSETQ. The CDR3 consists of 15 residues. The CDR3 region is CASSGAGSSSYEQYF. The CDR3 nucleotides are TGCGCCAGCAGCGGGGCGGGGTCTAGCTCCTACGAGCAGTACTTC.

This clonotype was observed at least ten times. The chain recombines TRBV6-6 with TRBJ2-7, with 10 bases aligning to TRBD2. CDR1 is MNHNY and CDR2 is SVGAGI in the germline V gene (reference sequence). Losses at the gene ends were 6 bases for V and 1 base for J; bases not matched to a gene: 3. CDR3 length equals 14 residues. The CDR3 sequence: CASSGTSASYEQYF. The CDR3 region has the DNA TGTGCCAGCAGCGGGACTAGCGCATCCTACGAGCAGTACTTC.

The CDR3 protein is CASSPGQRGGYTF. CDR3 coding DNA: TGTGCCAGCAGTCCGGGACAGAGAGGCGGCTACACCTTC. The genes are TRBV6-6 and TRBJ1-2; 7 bases match TRBD1. The CDR3 is 13 residues long. V trimming: 5 bases; J trimming: 8 bases; junction bases outside the gene matches: 8. Germline V gene sequence: CDR1 MNHNY, CDR2 SVGAGI (reference sequence).

This chain connects TRBV7-9 to TRBJ2-3, with D uncertain. Trimming stripped 4 bases from V and 2 bases from J, with 16 bases between. This CDR3 region has 16 residues. Germline values: CDR1 SEHNR, CDR2 FQNEAQ (reference sequence). In nucleotides, the CDR3 is TGTGCCAGCAGCTCTATGACCGACCACTTCACAGATACGCAGTATTTT. It yields the protein CASSSMTDHFTDTQYF.

As concerns this clonotype: Just one base apart from a much larger clone, this may be a read error. V gene TRBV10-3 combines with J gene TRBJ2-3; 8 bases are a match to TRBD2. V lost 4 bases, J lost 2 bases, and 5 bases stayed unmatched. Per the germline V gene, CDR1 is ENHRY and CDR2 is SYGVKD. This CDR3 has 15 amino acids. CDR3 region: CAISGTSSNTDTQYF. DNA for the CDR3: TGTGCCATCAGTGGGACTAGCAGCAACACAGATACGCAGTATTTT.

In regard to this clonotype: One end of the junction is discordant with germline, which a read error may explain. V usage is TRBV5-6 and J usage is TRBJ1-5, with D tentatively TRBD1 (6 bases). This CDR3 comprises 15 residues. Germline CDR1 and CDR2: SGHDT and YYEEEE. CDR3 sequence (DNA): TGTGCGAGCAGCTTGGGGGCGGCCGTTTTTCAGCCCCAGCATTTT. Translation gives CASSLGAAVFQPQHF.

J is TRBJ2-7 and V is TRBV6-2 or TRBV6-3; TRBD2 is a possible D gene (5 bases). In germline, CDR1 is MNHEY, CDR2 SVGEGT. This CDR3 has 12 residues. V was trimmed by 7 bases and J by 5 bases, leaving 12 bases between them. CDR3 sequence: CASTKEANEQYF. The CDR3 bases are TGTGCCAGCACTAAGGAGGCCAACGAGCAGTACTTC.

The V gene is TRBV10-3, the J gene TRBJ2-3, with D perhaps matching TRBD1 (6 bases). V dropped 6 bases and J dropped 3 bases, with 13 bases sitting between them. Germline CDR1 ENHRY, CDR2 SYGVKD. This CDR3 has 14 residues. The CDR3 region is CAIRTTGSTDTQYF. The CDR3 nucleotides are TGTGCCATCAGGACTACAGGGTCGACAGATACGCAGTATTTT.

This chain uses TRBV4-1 with TRBJ2-1, with 8 bases that match TRBD2. Trimming removed 4 bases from V and 8 bases from J; junction bases left unmatched: 7. The CDR3 is 14 amino acids. Per the germline V gene, CDR1 is MGHRA and CDR2 is YSYEKL. The CDR3 DNA follows: TGCGCCAGCAGCCCGGGACTAGGGGAGGATGAGCAGTTCTTC. Translation gives CASSPGLGEDEQFF.

In this sample, this clonotype turned up a few times. The V and J genes are TRBV7-2 and TRBJ2-3, with TRBD1 identical over 8 bases. V shed 5 bases and J 4 bases; nucleotides not matched to a gene: 11. The CDR3 has 16 amino acids. Germline V gives CDR1 SGHTA, CDR2 FQGNSA. CDR3 nucleotide sequence: TGTGCCAGCAGCAGCAAAACCGGGACAGGATCAGATACGCAGTATTTT. This translates into CASSSKTGTGSDTQYF.

This clonotype has only a few counts. The chain joins TRBV6-1 to TRBJ2-2; D ambiguous. CDR1 is MNHNS and CDR2 is SASEGT in the germline V gene. V was shortened by 7 bases and J by 0 bases, with 15 bases between the two germline ends. The CDR3 contains 16 residues. CDR3: CASTRRTGTNTGELFF. The DNA of the CDR3 is TGTGCCAGCACCCGCCGGACGGGCACGAACACCGGGGAGCTGTTTTTT.

The chain combines TRBV27 with TRBJ2-6; D perhaps matches TRBD1 (6 bases). There are 16 residues in the CDR3. Trimming cost V 5 bases and J 2 bases, with 13 bases left between them. In germline, CDR1 is MNHEY, CDR2 SMNVEV (reference sequence). In DNA, the CDR3 is TGTGCCAGCAGTCCCCGCTGGACAGCTGGGGCCAACGTCCTGACTTTC. Its translation: CASSPRWTAGANVLTF.

This clonotype has more than one count but fewer than ten. The V and J genes are TRBV7-8 and TRBJ2-3, with D maybe TRBD2 (6 bases). Germline CDR1 and CDR2: SGHVS and FQNEAQ. This CDR3 spans 15 amino acids. With 3 bases removed from V and 1 base from J, the gap between germline ends came to 11 bases. The CDR3 region has the DNA TGTGCCAGCAGCTTTTGGGGACTGGGCACAGATACGCAGTATTTT. This translates into CASSFWGLGTDTQYF.

In this sample, this clonotype turned up once. This sequence joins TRBV6-5 and TRBJ2-6, with D possibly matching TRBD2 (5 bases). V lost 4 bases to trimming and J lost 1 base, with 14 bases between them. CDR3 length: 17 residues. Germline V gene lookup returns CDR1 MNHEY and CDR2 SVGAGI. CDR3 sequence: CASSSTARRSGANVLTF. DNA for the CDR3: TGTGCCAGCAGTTCAACCGCAAGGAGGTCTGGGGCCAACGTCCTGACTTTC.

The J gene is TRBJ2-7, the V gene TRBV7-8, with 7 bases that match TRBD2. V gave up 5 bases and J gave up 6 bases; unmatched junction bases: 10. The CDR3 has 14 residues. Per germline, CDR1 SGHVS and CDR2 FQNEAQ. DNA of the CDR3: TGTGCCAGCAGCCCACCGGGGGGAAACCGCGAGCAGTACTTC. Amino acids: CASSPPGGNREQYF.

J is TRBJ2-7 and V is TRBV12-3 or TRBV12-4; perhaps TRBD2 as D (6 bases). Trimming pared 6 bases from V and 5 bases from J, leaving 17 bases between. The CDR3 runs to 14 residues. The CDR3 region is CASSDGTYGNEQYF. DNA for the CDR3: TGTGCCAGCAGCGACGGGACTTACGGGAACGAGCAGTACTTC.

This clonotype was detected many times. The genes are TRBV27 and TRBJ2-7, with D perhaps matching TRBD1 (5 bases). V was clipped by 6 bases and J by 3 bases, with 12 bases between them. There are 13 residues in the CDR3. The germline V gene has CDR1 MNHEY and CDR2 SMNVEV (reference sequence). This CDR3 reads CASSPQDSYEQYF. CDR3 nucleotides: TGTGCCAGCAGCCCCCAAGACAGCTACGAGCAGTACTTC.

This clonotype was found a few times. The V and J genes are TRBV5-1 and TRBJ2-3; a weak D match, TRBD2 (6 bases). Trimming stripped 2 bases from V and 0 bases from J, with 16 bases between. The CDR3 spans 17 residues. Germline assignment: CDR1 SGHRS and CDR2 YFSETQ. This CDR3 reads CASSLLGGNPSTDTQYF. As DNA, the CDR3 is TGCGCCAGCAGCTTACTCGGGGGTAACCCTAGCACAGATACGCAGTATTTT.

V is TRBV7-2 and J is TRBJ2-1; 11 bases align to TRBD1. With V trimmed by 3 bases and J by 12 bases, 16 bases remained unmatched. Per the germline V gene, CDR1 is SGHTA and CDR2 is FQGNSA. The CDR3 is made up of 17 amino acids. The CDR3, as DNA: TGTGCCAGCAGCTTGGGGCCCCTCGGGACAGGGGGAAGGCGGCAGTTCTTC. Encoded protein: CASSLGPLGTGGRRQFF.

This chain links TRBV9 with TRBJ2-3, with 9 bases fitting TRBD2. Germline CDR1 SGDLS, CDR2 YYNGEE. This CDR3 comprises 16 residues. The trim removed 0 bases at V and 4 bases at J, leaving 6 bases unmatched. CDR3 in amino acids: CASSVDPSGVPDTQYF. The CDR3 nucleotides are TGTGCCAGCAGCGTAGATCCTAGCGGGGTACCAGATACGCAGTATTTT.

The sample holds a few counts of this clonotype. This chain uses TRBV20-1 with TRBJ2-1; 10 bases map to TRBD2. Germline V lookup: CDR1 DFQATT, CDR2 SNEGSKA (reference sequence). With 2 bases clipped from V and 15 bases from J, the junction kept 4 bases outside the gene matches. CDR3 size: 11 residues. The CDR3 DNA is TGCAGTGCTAGACTAGCGGGAGAGGCGTTCTTC. It codes for CSARLAGEAFF.

This clonotype was seen more than once but under ten times. In DNA form, the CDR3 reads TGTGCCAGCAGTCGGGGACCGATCTCCTACGAGCAGTACTTC. Residues: CASSRGPISYEQYF. The gene calls are TRBV6-2 or TRBV6-3 and TRBJ2-7; tentatively, D is TRBD1 or TRBD2 (5 bases each). The CDR3 extends over 14 amino acids. V lost 5 bases and J lost 0, with 11 bases in between. CDR1 is MNHEY, CDR2 SVGEGT, per germline.

V usage is TRBV21-1 and J usage is TRBJ2-3; the table names TRBD2, a call not compared with the DNA. TRBV21-1 has pseudogene status. The CDR3 loop spans 14 amino acids. Written as DNA, the CDR3 is TGTGCCAGCAGCAAAGGGGCCTCCACAGATACGCAGTATTTT. Its protein product is CASSKGASTDTQYF.

The gene calls are TRBV12-5 and TRBJ2-1, with D possibly being TRBD2 (7 bases). From germline, CDR1 is LGHNT and CDR2 FRNRAP. Trimming took 1 base from V and 9 from J, leaving 10 bases between them. CDR3 length: 13 amino acids. The CDR3 here is CASGLGGGGEQFF. CDR3 sequence (DNA): TGTGCTAGTGGTTTGGGGGGAGGGGGTGAGCAGTTCTTC.

This chain uses TRBV12-3 or TRBV12-4 with TRBJ2-5, with D unresolved. CDR3 size: 13 residues. The ends were cut back, 5 bases at V and 1 base at J, with 8 bases in the middle. CDR3 sequence: CASSVVPQETQYF. The CDR3 DNA reads TGTGCCAGCAGTGTAGTCCCCCAAGAGACCCAGTACTTC.

The chain has TRBV4-1 and TRBJ2-1, with D possibly TRBD1 on 5 matching bases. The CDR3 sequence is 16 residues long. Trimming removed 1 base at V and 5 bases at J, with 15 bases between. Germline CDR1 and CDR2: MGHRA and YSYEKL. The CDR3, as DNA: TGCGCCAGCAGCCAAGGAAAGGGCCGGACACACAATGAGCAGTTCTTC. Amino acid sequence: CASSQGKGRTHNEQFF.

This chain joins TRBV29-1 and TRBJ1-2; D uncertain. Germline V CDR1 and CDR2: SQVTM, ANQGSEA. The V end was cut by 0 bases, the J end by 6 bases, with 11 bases between. The CDR3 spans 13 residues. CDR3 nucleotide sequence: TGCAGCGTTGAAGACGGCGCGGGAGATGGCTACACCTTC. Translated: CSVEDGAGDGYTF.

The chain is built from TRBV12-3 or TRBV12-4 and TRBJ2-5; D may correspond to TRBD1 or TRBD2 (6 bases each). V lost 6 bases and J lost 6, with 23 bases in between. There are 16 residues in the CDR3. The CDR3 DNA reads TGTGCCAGCAGCCGGTTGGCGTTGGGGGCGGGGAAGACCCAGTACTTC. The encoded protein is CASSRLALGAGKTQYF.

The CDR3 is CASSTTGQETQYF. In DNA form, the CDR3 reads TGTGCCAGCAGCACGACAGGGCAAGAGACCCAGTACTTC. This chain connects TRBV9 to TRBJ2-5, with 7 bases aligning to TRBD1. The trim removed 4 bases at V and 2 bases at J, leaving 2 bases unmatched. The CDR3 covers 13 residues. Germline CDR1 and CDR2: SGDLS and YYNGEE.